Here is one T cell receptor (beta chain) with its context. The antigen is undetermined. The data were taken from a study of PD-L1 blockade in urothelial cancer. Looking at the study overall: Atezolizumab was started by patients at some point between 2014 and 2015 at 1,200 mg intravenously every 3 weeks.

The J segment lost 7 bases and the V segment lost 4 bases, leaving 6 bases of the junction unmatched. Germline V gene sequence: CDR1 SGHNT, CDR2 YYREEE (reference sequence). The CDR3 length is 14 residues. Whole-study results and caveats: Blood TCR clonality below the median before treatment was a predictor of better survival.

Added to each PCR by spiking were synthetic TCR analog templates. Assay used: immunoSEQ multiplex PCR; TCRdb lists only in-frame clones, some missing. Of 45,000 to 50,000 clones detected, 70% to 90% appear once; the ten largest clones hold about 4%. This TCR was sampled from an elderly man with urothelial cancer. The sample in question was PBMCs, obtained around atezolizumab (anti-PD-L1) treatment. The rearrangement uses TRBV5-4 and TRBJ2-2, with 8 bases matching TRBD2. CDR3 sequence (DNA): TGTGCCAGCAGCGGCGGACTAGCCAACGGGGAGCTGTTTTTT. Encoded protein: CASSGGLANGELFF.